These 4 T cell receptor beta chains were all obtained from the same sample, sequenced in a study of CD8+CD57+ T cells in acquired aplastic anemia. For sequencing, patients were chosen who had shown expansion of CD8+CD57+ cells by flow cytometry. The study profiled TCR beta VDJ and CDR3 using genomic DNA as template. TCRdb reprocessed the reads via MiXCR and lists one record per CDR3 protein. The sample contains tens of thousands of distinct CDR3 sequences, 60% to 80% of which appear only once. The specimen sequenced was sorted CD4+, CD8+, or CD8+CD57+ T cells (not recorded which) from PBMCs. These receptors originate from a human donor with aplastic anemia.

In its sample, this clonotype was seen a few times. Being one base from a much bigger clone, this may be a read error. The V call is TRBV11-2, the J call TRBJ2-7; D is perhaps TRBD1 (5 bases). CDR3 length equals 15 residues. Germline lookup yields CDR1 SGHAT and CDR2 FQNNGV. Trimming took 1 base from V and 3 from J, leaving 13 bases between them. The CDR3 sequence is CASSLGRGWGYEQYF. The CDR3, as DNA: TGTGCCAGCAGCTTAGGTAGGGGCTGGGGCTACGAGCAGTACTTC.

The rearrangement links TRBV24-1 to TRBJ2-2; D unresolved. CDR3 length: 13 amino acids. The germline CDR1 and CDR2 sequences are KGHDR and SFDVKD. V was shortened by 7 bases and J by 8 bases, with 13 bases between the two germline ends. The CDR3, as DNA: TGTGCCACCAGCGATGATTACGGGGGGGAGCTGTTTTTT. It is translated as CATSDDYGGELFF.

The rearrangement joins TRBV5-1 to TRBJ2-7, with a possible D match to TRBD1 (5 bases). Germline CDR1 reads SGHRS; CDR2 reads YFSETQ. This CDR3 comprises 14 residues. V dropped 0 bases and J dropped 5 bases, with 12 bases sitting between them. The CDR3 DNA follows: TGCGCCAGCAGCTTGGGATCGGACATAGACGAGCAGTACTTC. This translates into CASSLGSDIDEQYF.

This chain uses TRBV10-3 with TRBJ1-5, with TRBD1 as a possible D gene (5 bases). Germline CDR1 ENHRY, CDR2 SYGVKD. V lost 11 bases and J lost 2, with 13 bases in between. CDR3 length equals 13 residues. CDR3: CASRGGGNQPQHF. Written as DNA, the CDR3 is TGTGCCTCGCGGGGAGGGGGCAATCAGCCCCAGCATTTT.